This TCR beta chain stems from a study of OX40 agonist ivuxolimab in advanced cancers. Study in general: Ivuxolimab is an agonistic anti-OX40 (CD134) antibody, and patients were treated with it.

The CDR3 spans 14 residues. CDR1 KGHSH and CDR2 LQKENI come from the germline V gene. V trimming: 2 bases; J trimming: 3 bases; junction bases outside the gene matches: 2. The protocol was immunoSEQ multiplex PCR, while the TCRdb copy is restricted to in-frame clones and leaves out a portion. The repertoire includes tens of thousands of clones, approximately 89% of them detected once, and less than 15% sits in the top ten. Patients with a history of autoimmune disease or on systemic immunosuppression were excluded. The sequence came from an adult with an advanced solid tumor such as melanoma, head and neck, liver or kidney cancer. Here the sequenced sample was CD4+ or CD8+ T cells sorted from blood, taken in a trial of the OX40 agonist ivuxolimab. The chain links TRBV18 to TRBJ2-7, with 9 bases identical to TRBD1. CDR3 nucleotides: TGTGCCAGCTCACCAAGGGACAGGGACTACGAGCAGTACTTC. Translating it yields CASSPRDRDYEQYF. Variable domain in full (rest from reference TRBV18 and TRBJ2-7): NAGVMQNPRHLVRRRGQEARLRCSPMKGHSHVYWYRQLPEEGLKFMVYLQKENIIDESGMPKERFSAEFPKEGPSILRIQQVVRGDSAAYFCASSPRDRDYEQYFGPGTRLTVT.